The subject of this entry is one T cell receptor beta chain. The sample originates from a study of blood T cell repertoires in COVID-19. Method: immunoSEQ multiplex PCR; TCRdb's copy keeps in-frame clones and lacks some. The table records 240,000 or so clones, approximately 90% of them present only once. The CDR3 totals 16 residues. CDR1 is MRHNA and CDR2 is SNTAGT in the germline V gene. Trimming pared 0 bases from V and 0 bases from J, leaving 12 bases between. The V and J genes are TRBV6-4 and TRBJ2-7; tentatively, D is TRBD1 (5 bases). The sequence was collected from a man aged 35 to 55 who had recovered from COVID-19. The sequencing sample was made of PBMCs or T cells enriched from blood (not recorded which). This CDR3 is CASSDSNRLSSYEQYF. CDR3 DNA: TGTGCCAGCAGTGACTCTAACAGGTTATCCTCCTACGAGCAGTACTTC.